This TCR beta chain was identified during a study of shared clonotypes between healthy human individuals. Using immunoSEQ multiplex PCR, the repertoire was profiled, and TCRdb retains in-frame clones only, with some absent. The table lists some 2 million clones, about 95% of them singletons, with roughly 1% in the top ten. Terminally differentiated effector memory CD45RA+ cells were excluded from the naive CD8 cells, which were CD45RO-negative and positively selected for CCR7. The CDR3 contains 16 residues. Germline assignment: CDR1 SGHRS and CDR2 YFSETQ. V shed 3 bases, J shed 0 bases, and the junction held 6 bases outside the gene matches.

This receptor was taken from a man younger than 30 in good health. The chain uses TRBV5-1 and TRBJ2-1, with TRBD1 identical over 7 bases. The sequenced sample consisted of naive CD8+ T cells sorted from blood. CDR3 coding DNA: TGCGCCAGCAGCTCCCAACAGGGGACCTCCTACAATGAGCAGTTCTTC. Amino acid sequence: CASSSQQGTSYNEQFF.